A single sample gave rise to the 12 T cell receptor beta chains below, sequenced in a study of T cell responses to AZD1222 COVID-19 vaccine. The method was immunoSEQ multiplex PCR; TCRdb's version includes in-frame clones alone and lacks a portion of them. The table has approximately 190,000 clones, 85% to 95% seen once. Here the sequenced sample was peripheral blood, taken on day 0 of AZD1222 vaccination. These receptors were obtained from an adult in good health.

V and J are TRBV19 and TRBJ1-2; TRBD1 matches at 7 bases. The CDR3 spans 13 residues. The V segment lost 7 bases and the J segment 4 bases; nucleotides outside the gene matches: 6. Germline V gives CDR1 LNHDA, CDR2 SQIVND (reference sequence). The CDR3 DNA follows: TGTGCCAGTACCCCGACAGGGAGCTATGGCTACACCTTC. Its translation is CASTPTGSYGYTF.

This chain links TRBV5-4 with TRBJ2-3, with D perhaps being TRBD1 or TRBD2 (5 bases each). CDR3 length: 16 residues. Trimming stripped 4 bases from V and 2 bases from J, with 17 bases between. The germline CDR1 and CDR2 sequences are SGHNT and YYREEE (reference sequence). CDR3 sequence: CASSPPEGPHTDTQYF. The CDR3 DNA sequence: TGTGCCAGCAGCCCGCCCGAGGGGCCCCACACAGATACGCAGTATTTT.

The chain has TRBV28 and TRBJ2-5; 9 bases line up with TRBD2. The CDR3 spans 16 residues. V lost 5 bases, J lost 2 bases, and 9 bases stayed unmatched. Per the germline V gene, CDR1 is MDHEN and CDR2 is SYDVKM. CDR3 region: CASSPRLAVAQETQYF. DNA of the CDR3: TGTGCCAGCAGTCCAAGACTAGCGGTAGCTCAAGAGACCCAGTACTTC.

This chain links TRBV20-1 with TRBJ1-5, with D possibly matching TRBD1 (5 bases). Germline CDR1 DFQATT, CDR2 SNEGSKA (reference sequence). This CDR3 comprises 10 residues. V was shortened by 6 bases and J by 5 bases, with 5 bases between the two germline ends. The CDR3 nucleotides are TGCAGTGCAGGGGATCAGCCCCAGCATTTT. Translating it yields CSAGDQPQHF.

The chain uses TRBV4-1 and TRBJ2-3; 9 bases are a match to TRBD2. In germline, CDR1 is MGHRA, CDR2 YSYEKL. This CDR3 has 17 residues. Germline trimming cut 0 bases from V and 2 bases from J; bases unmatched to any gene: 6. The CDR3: CASSQEGAGGPTDTQYF. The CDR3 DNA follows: TGCGCCAGCAGCCAAGAGGGGGCGGGGGGGCCCACAGATACGCAGTATTTT.

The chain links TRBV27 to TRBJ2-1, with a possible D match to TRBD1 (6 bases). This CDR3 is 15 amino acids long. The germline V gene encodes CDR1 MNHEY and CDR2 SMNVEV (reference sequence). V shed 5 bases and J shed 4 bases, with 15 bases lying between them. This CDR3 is CASSGWDTPYNEQFF. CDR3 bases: TGTGCCAGCAGTGGGTGGGACACACCATACAATGAGCAGTTCTTC.

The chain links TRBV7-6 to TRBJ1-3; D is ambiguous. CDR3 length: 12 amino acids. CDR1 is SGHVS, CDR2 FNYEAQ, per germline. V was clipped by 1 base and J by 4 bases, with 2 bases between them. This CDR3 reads CASSLEGNTIYF. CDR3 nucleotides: TGTGCCAGCAGCTTAGAGGGAAACACCATATATTTT.

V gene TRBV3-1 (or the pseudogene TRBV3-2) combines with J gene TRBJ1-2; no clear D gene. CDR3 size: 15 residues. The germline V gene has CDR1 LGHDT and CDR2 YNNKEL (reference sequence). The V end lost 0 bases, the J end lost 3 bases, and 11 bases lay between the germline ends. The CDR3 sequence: CASSQEWERDYGYTF. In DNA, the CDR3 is TGTGCCAGCAGCCAAGAATGGGAGAGGGACTATGGCTACACCTTC.

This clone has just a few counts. For the CDR3, the DNA is TGTGCCAGCAGTGGAGTGGGCCTCCGAAACTCTGGAAACACCATATATTTT. This gives the protein CASSGVGLRNSGNTIYF. This rearrangement joins TRBV6-1 to TRBJ1-3; no firm D call. The CDR3 covers 17 residues. Trimming took off 4 bases at V and 0 bases at J, with 16 bases between the two ends. Germline V gene sequence: CDR1 MNHNS, CDR2 SASEGT.

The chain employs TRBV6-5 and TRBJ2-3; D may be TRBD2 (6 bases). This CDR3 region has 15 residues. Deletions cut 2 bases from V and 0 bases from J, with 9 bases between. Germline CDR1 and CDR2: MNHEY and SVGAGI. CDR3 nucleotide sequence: TGTGCCAGCAGTTACGGGCGGGGTAGCACAGATACGCAGTATTTT. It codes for CASSYGRGSTDTQYF.

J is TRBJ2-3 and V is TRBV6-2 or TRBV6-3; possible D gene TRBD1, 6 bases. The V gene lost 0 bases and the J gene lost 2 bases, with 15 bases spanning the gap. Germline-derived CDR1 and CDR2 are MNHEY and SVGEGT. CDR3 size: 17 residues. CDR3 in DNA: TGTGCCAGCAGTTACTCGAGGATTGGGGGCGTCACAGATACGCAGTATTTT. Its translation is CASSYSRIGGVTDTQYF.

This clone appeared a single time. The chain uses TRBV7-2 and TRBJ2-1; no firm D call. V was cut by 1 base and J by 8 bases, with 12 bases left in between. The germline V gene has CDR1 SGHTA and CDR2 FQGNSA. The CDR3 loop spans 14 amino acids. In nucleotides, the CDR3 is TGTGCCAGCAGCTTAGGAGGCCGGATAGATGAGCAGTTCTTC. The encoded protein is CASSLGGRIDEQFF.